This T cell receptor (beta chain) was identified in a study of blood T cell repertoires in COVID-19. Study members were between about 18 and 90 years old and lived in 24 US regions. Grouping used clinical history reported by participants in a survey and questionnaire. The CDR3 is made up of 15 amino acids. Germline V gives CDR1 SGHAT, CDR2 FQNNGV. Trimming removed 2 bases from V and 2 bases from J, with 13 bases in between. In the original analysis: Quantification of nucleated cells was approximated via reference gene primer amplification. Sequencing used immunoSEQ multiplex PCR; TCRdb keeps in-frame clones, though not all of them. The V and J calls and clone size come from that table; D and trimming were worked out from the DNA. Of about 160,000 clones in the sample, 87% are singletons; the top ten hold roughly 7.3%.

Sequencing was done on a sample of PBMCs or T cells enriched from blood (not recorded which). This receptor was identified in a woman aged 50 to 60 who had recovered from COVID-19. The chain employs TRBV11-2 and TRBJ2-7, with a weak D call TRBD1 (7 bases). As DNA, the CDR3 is TGTGCCAGCAGCTTAAGGCAGGGGGGCCCCTACGAGCAGTACTTC. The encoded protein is CASSLRQGGPYEQYF.